This T cell receptor beta chain was sequenced in a study of tumor-infiltrating lymphocytes in primary liver carcinoma. Looking at the study overall: Stage T1-T3 N0M0 and a size of 4.2 to 10 cm characterized the tumors.

General observations from the study: Reduced overlap was seen in tumor-adjacent and tumor-blood pairs versus tumor region pairs. The proportion of top clones found throughout all five tumor regions was only about 8-25%.

Note on this clonotype: Its antigen is not identified.

Starting material for RNA and DNA co-extraction consisted of about 17-30 mg of unsorted bulk tissue. Surgical resection served as treatment for the primary liver carcinoma of these patients. Germline CDR1 and CDR2: WSHSY and SAAADI. The CDR3 length is 15 residues. V was clipped by 5 bases and J by 9 bases; unmatched bases: 11. Starting material of 500 to 600 ng total RNA yielded TCR beta cDNA via a constant-region primer. Slightly modified ARM-PCR, run as three nested multiplex PCR rounds, produced the TCR beta libraries. TRBV1-TRBV30 forward and Cbeta reverse primers drove the first two roughly 11-cycle rounds. TCRdb re-derived calls from the multiplex PCR reads in MiXCR, one entry per CDR3 protein. Of 150,000 to 200,000 distinct CDR3 sequences listed, just under 85% are singletons.

The TCR sequence derives from a man aged 35 to 55 with primary liver carcinoma and hepatitis B virus infection. The rearrangement links TRBV10-2 to TRBJ2-2, with 8 bases aligning to TRBD1. The sample comprised tumor tissue from primary liver carcinoma. This CDR3 is CASSFPGGNNWELFF. Written as DNA, the CDR3 is TGCGCCAGCAGTTTCCCAGGGGGCAACAACTGGGAGCTGTTTTTT.